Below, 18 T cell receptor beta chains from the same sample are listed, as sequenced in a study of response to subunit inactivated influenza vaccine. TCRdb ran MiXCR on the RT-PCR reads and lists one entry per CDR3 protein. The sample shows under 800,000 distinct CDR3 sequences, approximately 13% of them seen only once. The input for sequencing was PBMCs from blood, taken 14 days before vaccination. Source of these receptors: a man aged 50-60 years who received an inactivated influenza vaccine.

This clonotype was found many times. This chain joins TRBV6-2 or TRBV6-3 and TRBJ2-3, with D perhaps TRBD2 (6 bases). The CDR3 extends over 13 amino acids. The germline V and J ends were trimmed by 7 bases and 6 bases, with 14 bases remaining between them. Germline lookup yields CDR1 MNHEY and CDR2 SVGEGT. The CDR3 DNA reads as TGTGCCAGCACCCCTAGTGGGGGGGATACGCAGTATTTT. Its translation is CASTPSGGDTQYF.

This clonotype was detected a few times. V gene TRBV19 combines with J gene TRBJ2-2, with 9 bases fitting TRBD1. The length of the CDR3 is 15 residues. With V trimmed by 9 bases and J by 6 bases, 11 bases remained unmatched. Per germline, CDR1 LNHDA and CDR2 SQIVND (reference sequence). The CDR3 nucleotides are TGTGCCAGCAGCACCGGGACAGGGATTGCCGGGGAGCTGTTTTTT. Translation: CASSTGTGIAGELFF.

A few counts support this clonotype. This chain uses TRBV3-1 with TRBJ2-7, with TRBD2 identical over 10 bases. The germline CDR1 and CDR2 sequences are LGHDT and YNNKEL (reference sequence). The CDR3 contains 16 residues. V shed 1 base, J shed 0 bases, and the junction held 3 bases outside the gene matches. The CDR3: CASSQGTSGISYEQYF. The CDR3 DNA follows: TGTGCCAGCAGCCAAGGGACTAGCGGAATCTCCTACGAGCAGTACTTC.

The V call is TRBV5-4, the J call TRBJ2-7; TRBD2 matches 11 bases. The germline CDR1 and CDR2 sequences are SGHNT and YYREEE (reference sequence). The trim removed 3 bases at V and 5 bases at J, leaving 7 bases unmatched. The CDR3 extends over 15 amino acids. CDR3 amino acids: CASSSRLAGRDEQYF. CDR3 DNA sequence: TGTGCCAGCAGCTCGCGACTAGCGGGGCGAGACGAGCAGTACTTC.

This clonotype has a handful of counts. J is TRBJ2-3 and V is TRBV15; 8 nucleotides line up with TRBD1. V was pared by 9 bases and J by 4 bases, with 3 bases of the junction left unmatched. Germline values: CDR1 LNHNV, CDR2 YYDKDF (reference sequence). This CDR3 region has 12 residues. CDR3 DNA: TGTGCCACTAAGGGACAGGCAGATACGCAGTATTTT. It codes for CATKGQADTQYF.

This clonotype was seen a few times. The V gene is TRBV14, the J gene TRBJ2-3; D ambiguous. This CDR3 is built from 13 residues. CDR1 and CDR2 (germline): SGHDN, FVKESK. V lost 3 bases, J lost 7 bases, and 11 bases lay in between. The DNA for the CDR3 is TGTGCCAGCAGCCAGACGGAGCGAAATACGCAGTATTTT. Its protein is CASSQTERNTQYF.

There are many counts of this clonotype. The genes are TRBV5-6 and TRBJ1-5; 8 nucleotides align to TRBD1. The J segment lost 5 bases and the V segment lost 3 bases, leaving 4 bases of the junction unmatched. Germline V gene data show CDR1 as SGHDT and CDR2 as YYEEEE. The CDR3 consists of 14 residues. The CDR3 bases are TGTGCCAGCAGCTCGGACAGGGAGGATCAGCCCCAGCATTTT. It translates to CASSSDREDQPQHF.

The CDR3 region is CSARVRPYQETQYF. The CDR3 coding sequence is TGCAGTGCTAGAGTAAGACCTTACCAAGAGACCCAGTACTTC. V is TRBV20-1 and J is TRBJ2-5; no definite D call. This CDR3 contains 14 residues. V lost 1 base and J 0 bases, leaving 9 bases between the germline ends. Germline CDR1 DFQATT, CDR2 SNEGSKA (reference sequence).

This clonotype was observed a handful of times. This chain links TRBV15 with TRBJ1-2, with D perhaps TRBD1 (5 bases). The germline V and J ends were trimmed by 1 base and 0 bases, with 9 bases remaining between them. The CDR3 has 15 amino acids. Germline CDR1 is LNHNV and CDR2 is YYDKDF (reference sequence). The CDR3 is CATSRVLQANYGYTF. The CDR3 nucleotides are TGTGCCACCAGCAGAGTGCTACAGGCTAACTATGGCTACACCTTC.

CDR3 DNA sequence: TGTGCCAGTAGTAGGACTAGCGGGGGGGCATTTGATGAGCAGTTCTTC. It yields the protein CASSRTSGGAFDEQFF. The chain is built from TRBV19 and TRBJ2-1; 15 bases line up with TRBD2. Germline V gene sequence: CDR1 LNHDA, CDR2 SQIVND (reference sequence). Trimming removed 4 bases from V and 8 bases from J; junction bases left unmatched: 6. The CDR3 has 16 amino acids.

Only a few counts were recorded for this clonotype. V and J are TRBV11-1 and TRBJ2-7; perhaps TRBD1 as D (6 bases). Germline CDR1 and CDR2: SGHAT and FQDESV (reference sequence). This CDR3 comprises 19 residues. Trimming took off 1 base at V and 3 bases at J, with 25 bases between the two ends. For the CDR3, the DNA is TGTGCCAGCAGCTTAGGCACAGGGTTTCTGGGACGAGGTCTCTACGAGCAGTACTTC. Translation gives CASSLGTGFLGRGLYEQYF.

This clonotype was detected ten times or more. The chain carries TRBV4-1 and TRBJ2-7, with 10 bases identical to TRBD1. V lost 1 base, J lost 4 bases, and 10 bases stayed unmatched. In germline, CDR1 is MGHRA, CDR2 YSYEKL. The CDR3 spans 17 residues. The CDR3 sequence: CASSQVKAGQGSYEQYF. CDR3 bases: TGCGCCAGCAGCCAAGTAAAGGCGGGACAGGGGTCTTACGAGCAGTACTTC.

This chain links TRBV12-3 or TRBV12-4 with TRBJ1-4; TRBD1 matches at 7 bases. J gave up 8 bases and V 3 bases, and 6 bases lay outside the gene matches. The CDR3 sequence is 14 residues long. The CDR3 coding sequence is TGTGCCAGCAGTTTCAGACAGGGAGGGGAAAAACTGTTTTTT. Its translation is CASSFRQGGEKLFF.

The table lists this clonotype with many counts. CDR3 nucleotides: TGCGCCAGCAGCCCGGTCACAGGGAGAAATGAGCAGTTCTTC. It is translated as CASSPVTGRNEQFF. The chain recombines TRBV5-1 with TRBJ2-1; the D gene is possibly TRBD1 (6 bases). Germline V CDR1 and CDR2: SGHRS, YFSETQ. The CDR3 consists of 14 residues. With 4 bases removed from V and 7 bases from J, the gap between germline ends came to 15 bases.

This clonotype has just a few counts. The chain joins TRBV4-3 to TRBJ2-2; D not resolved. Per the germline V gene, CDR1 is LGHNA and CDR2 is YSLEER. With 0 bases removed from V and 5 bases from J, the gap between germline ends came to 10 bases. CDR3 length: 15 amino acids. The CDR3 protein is CASSQELLPTGELFF. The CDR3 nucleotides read TGCGCCAGCAGCCAAGAATTACTCCCAACCGGGGAGCTGTTTTTT.

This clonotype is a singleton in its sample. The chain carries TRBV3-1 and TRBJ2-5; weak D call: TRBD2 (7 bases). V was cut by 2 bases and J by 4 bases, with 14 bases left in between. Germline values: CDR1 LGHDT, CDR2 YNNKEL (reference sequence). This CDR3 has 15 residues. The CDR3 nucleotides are TGTGCCAGCAGCCAACGGGGGGCCGTAACAGAGACCCAGTACTTC. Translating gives CASSQRGAVTETQYF.

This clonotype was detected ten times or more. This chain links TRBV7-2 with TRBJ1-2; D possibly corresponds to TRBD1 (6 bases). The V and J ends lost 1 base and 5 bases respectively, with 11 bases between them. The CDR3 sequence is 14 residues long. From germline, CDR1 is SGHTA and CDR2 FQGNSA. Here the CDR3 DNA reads TGTGCCAGCAGCTTAGGGAGGACAGAGTATGGCTACACCTTC. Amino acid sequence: CASSLGRTEYGYTF.

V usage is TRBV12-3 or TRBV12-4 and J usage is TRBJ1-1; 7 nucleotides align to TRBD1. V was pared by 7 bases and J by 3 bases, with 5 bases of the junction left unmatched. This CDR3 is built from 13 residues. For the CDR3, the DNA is TGTGCCAGCAAAGACAGGGTCGACACTGAAGCTTTCTTT. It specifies CASKDRVDTEAFF.